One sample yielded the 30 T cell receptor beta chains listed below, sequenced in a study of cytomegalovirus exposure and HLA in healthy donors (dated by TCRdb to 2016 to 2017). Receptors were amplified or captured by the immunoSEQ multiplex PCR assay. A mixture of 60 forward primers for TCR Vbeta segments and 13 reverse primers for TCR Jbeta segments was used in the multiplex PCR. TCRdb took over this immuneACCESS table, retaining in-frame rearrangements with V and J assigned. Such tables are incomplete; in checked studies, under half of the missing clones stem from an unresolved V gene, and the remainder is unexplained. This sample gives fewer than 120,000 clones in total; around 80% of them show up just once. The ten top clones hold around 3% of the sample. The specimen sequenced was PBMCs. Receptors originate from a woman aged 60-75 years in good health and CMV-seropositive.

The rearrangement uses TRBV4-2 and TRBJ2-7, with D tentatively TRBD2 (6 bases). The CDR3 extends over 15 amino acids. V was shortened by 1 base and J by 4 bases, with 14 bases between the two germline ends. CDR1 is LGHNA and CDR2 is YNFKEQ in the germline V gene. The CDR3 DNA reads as TGTGCCAGCAGCCAAGGGGGGGACGCCCGTTACGAGCAGTACTTC. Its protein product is CASSQGGDARYEQYF.

CDR3 in amino acids: CASSYYGGRINEQYF. CDR3 sequence (DNA): TGTGCCAGCAGTTACTATGGCGGGAGGATCAACGAGCAGTACTTC. The gene calls are TRBV6-5 and TRBJ2-7; 8 bases agree with TRBD2. This CDR3 comprises 15 residues. CDR1 MNHEY and CDR2 SVGAGI come from the germline V gene. V lost 1 base and J lost 5; bases outside the gene matches: 7.

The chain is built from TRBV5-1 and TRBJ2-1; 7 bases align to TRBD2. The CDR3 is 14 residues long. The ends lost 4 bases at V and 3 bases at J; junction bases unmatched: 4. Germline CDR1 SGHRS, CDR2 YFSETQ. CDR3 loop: CASSPVAGYNEQFF. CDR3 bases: TGCGCCAGCAGCCCGGTAGCGGGCTACAATGAGCAGTTCTTC.

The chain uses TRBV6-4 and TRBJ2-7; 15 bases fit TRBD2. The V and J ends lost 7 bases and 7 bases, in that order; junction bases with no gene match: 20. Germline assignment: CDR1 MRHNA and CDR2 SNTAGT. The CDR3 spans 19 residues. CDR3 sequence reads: CASTILRTSGRVMKWEQYF. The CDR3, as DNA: TGTGCCAGCACGATCCTCAGGACTAGCGGGAGGGTCATGAAGTGGGAGCAGTACTTC.

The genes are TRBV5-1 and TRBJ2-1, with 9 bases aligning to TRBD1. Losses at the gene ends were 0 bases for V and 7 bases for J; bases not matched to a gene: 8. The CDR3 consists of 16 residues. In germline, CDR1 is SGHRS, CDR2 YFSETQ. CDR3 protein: CASSLVFGTGFNEQFF. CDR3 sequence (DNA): TGCGCCAGCAGCTTGGTTTTCGGGACAGGGTTTAATGAGCAGTTCTTC.

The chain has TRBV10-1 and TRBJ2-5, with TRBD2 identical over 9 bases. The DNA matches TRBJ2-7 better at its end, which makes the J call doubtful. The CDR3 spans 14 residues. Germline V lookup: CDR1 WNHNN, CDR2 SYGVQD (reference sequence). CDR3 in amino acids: CARMVSGRVDEQYF. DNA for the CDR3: TGCGCCAGAATGGTTAGCGGGAGAGTAGACGAGCAGTACTTC.

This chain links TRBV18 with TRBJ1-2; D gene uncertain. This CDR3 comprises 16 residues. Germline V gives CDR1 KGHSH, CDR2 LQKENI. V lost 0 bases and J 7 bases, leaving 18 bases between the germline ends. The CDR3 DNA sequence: TGTGCCAGCTCACCACCGTTGTGGGAGGTGGGGAGTGGCTACACCTTC. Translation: CASSPPLWEVGSGYTF.

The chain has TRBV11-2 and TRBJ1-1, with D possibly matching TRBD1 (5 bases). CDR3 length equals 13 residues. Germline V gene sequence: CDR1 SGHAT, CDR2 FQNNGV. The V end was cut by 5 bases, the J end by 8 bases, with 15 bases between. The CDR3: CASSPRAGEEAFF. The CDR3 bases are TGTGCCAGCAGCCCGAGGGCGGGGGAAGAAGCTTTCTTT.

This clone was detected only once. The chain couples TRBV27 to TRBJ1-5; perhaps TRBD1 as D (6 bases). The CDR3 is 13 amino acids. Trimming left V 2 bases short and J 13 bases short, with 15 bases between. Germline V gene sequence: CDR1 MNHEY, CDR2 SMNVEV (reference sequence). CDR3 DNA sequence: TGTGCCAGCAGTTTAAAATTGACAGGAGTACAGCATTTT. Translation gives CASSLKLTGVQHF.

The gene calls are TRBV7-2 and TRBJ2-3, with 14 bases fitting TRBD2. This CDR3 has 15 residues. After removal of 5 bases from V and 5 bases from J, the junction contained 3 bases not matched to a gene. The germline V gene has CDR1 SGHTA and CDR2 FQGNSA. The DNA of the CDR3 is TGTGCCAGCAGCCAGACTAGCGGGAGGGGAGATACGCAGTATTTT. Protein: CASSQTSGRGDTQYF.

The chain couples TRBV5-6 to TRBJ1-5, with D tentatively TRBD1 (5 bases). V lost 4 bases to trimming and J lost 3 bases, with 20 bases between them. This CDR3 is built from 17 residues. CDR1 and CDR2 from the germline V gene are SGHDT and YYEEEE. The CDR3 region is CASSPPSGGVDNQPQHF. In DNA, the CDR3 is TGTGCCAGCAGCCCCCCGTCGGGGGGAGTGGACAATCAGCCCCAGCATTTT.

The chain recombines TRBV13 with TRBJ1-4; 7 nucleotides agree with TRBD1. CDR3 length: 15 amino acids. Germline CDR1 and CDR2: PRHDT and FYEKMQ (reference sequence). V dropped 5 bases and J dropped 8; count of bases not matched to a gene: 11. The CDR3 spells CASSQPQGRGEKLFF. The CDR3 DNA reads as TGTGCCAGCAGCCAGCCACAGGGGAGAGGAGAAAAACTGTTTTTT.

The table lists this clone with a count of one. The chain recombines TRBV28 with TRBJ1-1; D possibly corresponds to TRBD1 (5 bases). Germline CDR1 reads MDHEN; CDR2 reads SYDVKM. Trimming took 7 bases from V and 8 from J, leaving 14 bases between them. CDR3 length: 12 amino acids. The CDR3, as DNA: TGTGCCAGCACTTTCCACGGACAAGAAGCTTTCTTT. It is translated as CASTFHGQEAFF. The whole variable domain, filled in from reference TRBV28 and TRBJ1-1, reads DVKVTQSSRYLVKRTGEKVFLECVQDMDHENMFWYRQDPGLGLRLIYFSYDVKMKEKGDIPEGYSVSREKKERFSLILESASTNQTSMYLCASTFHGQEAFFGQGTRLTVV.

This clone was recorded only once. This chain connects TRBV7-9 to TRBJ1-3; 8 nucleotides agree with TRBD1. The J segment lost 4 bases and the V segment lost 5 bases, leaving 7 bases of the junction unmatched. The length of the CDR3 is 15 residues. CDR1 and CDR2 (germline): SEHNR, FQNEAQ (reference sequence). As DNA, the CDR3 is TGTGCCAGCAGCCGGACAGGGACGGCCGGAAACACCATATATTTT. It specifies CASSRTGTAGNTIYF.

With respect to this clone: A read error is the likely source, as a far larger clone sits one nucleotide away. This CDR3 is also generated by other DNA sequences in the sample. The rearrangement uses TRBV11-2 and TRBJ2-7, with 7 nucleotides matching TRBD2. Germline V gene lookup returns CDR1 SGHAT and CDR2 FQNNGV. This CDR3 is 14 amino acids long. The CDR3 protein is CASSLGGSLYEQYF. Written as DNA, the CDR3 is TGTGCCAGCAGCTTAGGCGGGAGTCTCTACGAGCAGTATTTC.

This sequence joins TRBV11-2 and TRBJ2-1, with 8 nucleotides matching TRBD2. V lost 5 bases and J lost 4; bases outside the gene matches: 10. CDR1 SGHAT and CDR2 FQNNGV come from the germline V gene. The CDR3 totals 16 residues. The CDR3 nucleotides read TGTGCCAGCAGCACTGGCCCAGCGGGAGCATACAATGAGCAGTTCTTC. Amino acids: CASSTGPAGAYNEQFF.

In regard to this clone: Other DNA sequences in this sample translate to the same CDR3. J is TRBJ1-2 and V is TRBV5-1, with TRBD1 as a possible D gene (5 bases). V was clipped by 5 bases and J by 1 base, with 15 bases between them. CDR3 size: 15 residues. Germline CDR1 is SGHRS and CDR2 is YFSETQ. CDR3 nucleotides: TGCGCCAGCAGTTGGGGGGGAAGGAGTAACTATGGCTACACCTTC. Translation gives CASSWGGRSNYGYTF.

CDR3 residues: CASSHSGQGSYGYTF. The CDR3 DNA reads as TGTGCCAGCAGCCATTCGGGACAGGGTTCCTATGGCTACACCTTC. The chain recombines TRBV14 with TRBJ1-2; TRBD1 matches at 9 bases. The V segment lost 3 bases and the J segment 4 bases; nucleotides outside the gene matches: 6. Germline loops: CDR1 SGHDN, CDR2 FVKESK. The CDR3 contains 15 residues. Filled out from reference TRBV14 and TRBJ1-2, the complete variable domain reads EAGVTQFPSHSVIEKGQTVTLRCDPISGHDNLYWYRRVMGKEIKFLLHFVKESKQDESGMPNNRFLAERTGGTYSTLKVQPAELEDSGVYFCASSHSGQGSYGYTFGSGTRLTVV.

Written as DNA, the CDR3 is TGTGCCAGCAGCGTAGAGGCGGGGACCAGCACAGATACGCAGTATTTT. Translated: CASSVEAGTSTDTQYF. The chain is built from TRBV9 and TRBJ2-3, with D possibly matching TRBD2 (6 bases). Germline CDR1 and CDR2: SGDLS and YYNGEE. V was pared by 0 bases and J by 0 bases, with 11 bases between. The CDR3 length is 16 residues.

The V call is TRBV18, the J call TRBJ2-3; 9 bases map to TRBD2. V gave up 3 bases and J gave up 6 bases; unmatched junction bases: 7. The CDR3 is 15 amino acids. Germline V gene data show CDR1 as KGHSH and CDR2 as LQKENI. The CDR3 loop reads CASSPASGIYDTQYF. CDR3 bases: TGTGCCAGCTCACCGGCTAGCGGGATTTATGATACGCAGTATTTT.

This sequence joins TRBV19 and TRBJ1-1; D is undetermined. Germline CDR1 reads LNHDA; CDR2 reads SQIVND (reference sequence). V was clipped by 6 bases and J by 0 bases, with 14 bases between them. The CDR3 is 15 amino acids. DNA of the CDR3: TGTGCCAGTAGAGACCTCCGGGGATTGAACACTGAAGCTTTCTTT. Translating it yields CASRDLRGLNTEAFF.

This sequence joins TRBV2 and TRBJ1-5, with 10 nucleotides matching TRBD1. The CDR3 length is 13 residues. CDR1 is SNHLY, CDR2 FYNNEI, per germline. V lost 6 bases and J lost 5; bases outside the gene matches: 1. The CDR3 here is CASSGQGDQPQHF. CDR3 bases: TGTGCCAGCAGCGGACAGGGGGATCAGCCCCAGCATTTT.

As DNA, the CDR3 is TGTGCCATCAGCCCCCCGTACGGCTCTGGGGCCAACGTCCTGACTTTC. Residues: CAISPPYGSGANVLTF. The rearrangement links TRBV10-3 to TRBJ2-6; D uncertain. CDR3 length: 16 amino acids. Trimming pared 6 bases from V and 0 bases from J, leaving 12 bases between. CDR1 and CDR2 (germline): ENHRY, SYGVKD.

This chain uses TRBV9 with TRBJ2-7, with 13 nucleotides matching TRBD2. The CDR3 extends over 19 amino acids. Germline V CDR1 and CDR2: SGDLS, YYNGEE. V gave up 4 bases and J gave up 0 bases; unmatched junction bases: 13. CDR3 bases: TGTGCCAGCAGCCCTCACGCCGGGACTAGCGGGGCCAGCTCCTACGAGCAGTACTTC. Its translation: CASSPHAGTSGASSYEQYF.

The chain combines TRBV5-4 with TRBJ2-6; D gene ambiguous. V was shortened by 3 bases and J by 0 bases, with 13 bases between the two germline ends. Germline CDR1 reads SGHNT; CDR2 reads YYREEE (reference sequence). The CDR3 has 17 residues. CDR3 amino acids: CASSYQASPSGANVLTF. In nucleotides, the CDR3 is TGTGCCAGCAGCTACCAGGCCTCGCCCTCTGGGGCCAACGTCCTGACTTTC.

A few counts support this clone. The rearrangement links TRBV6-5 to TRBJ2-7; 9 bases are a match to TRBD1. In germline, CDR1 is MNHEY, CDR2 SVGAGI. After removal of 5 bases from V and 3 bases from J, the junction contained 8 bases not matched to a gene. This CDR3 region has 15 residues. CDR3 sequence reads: CASSLSPTGGYEQYF. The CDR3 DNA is TGTGCCAGCAGTCTAAGCCCGACAGGGGGCTACGAGCAGTACTTC.

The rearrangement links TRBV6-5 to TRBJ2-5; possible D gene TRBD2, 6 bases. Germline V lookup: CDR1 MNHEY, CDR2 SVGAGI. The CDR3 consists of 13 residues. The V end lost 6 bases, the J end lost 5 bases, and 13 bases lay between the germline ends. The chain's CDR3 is CASRSAGRETQYF. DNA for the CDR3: TGTGCCAGCAGATCGGCGGGACGGGAGACCCAGTACTTC.

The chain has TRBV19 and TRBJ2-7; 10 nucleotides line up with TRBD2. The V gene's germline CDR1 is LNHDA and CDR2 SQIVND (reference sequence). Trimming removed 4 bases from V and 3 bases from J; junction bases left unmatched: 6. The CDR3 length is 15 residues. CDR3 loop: CASSSRWTSGYEQYF. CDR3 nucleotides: TGTGCCAGTAGTAGCCGATGGACTAGCGGCTACGAGCAGTACTTC.

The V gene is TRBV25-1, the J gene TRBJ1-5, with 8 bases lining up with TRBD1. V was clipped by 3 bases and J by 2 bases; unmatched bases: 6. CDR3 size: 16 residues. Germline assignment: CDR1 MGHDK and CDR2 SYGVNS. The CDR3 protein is CASSDRTGTGNQPQHF. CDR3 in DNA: TGTGCCAGCAGTGATCGGACAGGGACGGGCAATCAGCCCCAGCATTTT.

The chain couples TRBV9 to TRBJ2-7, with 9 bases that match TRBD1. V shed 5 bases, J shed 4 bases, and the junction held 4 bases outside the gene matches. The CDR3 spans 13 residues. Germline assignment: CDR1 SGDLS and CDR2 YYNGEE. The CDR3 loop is CASSEQGAYEQYF. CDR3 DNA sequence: TGTGCCAGCAGTGAACAGGGGGCGTACGAGCAGTACTTC.